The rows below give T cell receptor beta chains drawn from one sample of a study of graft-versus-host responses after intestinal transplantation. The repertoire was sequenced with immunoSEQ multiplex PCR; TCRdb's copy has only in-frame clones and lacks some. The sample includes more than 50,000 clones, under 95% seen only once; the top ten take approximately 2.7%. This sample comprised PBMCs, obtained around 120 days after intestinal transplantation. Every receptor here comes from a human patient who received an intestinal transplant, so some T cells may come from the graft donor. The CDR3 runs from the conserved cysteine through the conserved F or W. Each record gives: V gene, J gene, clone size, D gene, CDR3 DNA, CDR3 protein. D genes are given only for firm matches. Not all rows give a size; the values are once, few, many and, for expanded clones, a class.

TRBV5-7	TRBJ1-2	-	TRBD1	TGTGCCAGCACCTTCCCGGGACAGAGCTATTATGGCTACACCTTC	CASTFPGQSYYGYTF
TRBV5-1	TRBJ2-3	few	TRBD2	TGCGCCAGCAGCTTTATTCTAGCGGGAGGCACAGATACGCAGTATTTT	CASSFILAGGTDTQYF
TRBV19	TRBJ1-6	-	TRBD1	TGTGCCAGTAGTATCCCGGGACAGGGGTATTCACCCCTCCACTTT	CASSIPGQGYSPLHF
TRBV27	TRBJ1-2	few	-	TGTGCCAGCTGGTCCCCAGGGAAAACTTACGGCTACACCTTC	CASWSPGKTYGYTF
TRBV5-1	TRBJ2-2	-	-	TGCGCCAGCAGCTCACCCCTTGCCGTAGGCCCCGGGGAGCTGTTTTTT	CASSSPLAVGPGELFF
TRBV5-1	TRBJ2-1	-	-	TGCGCCAGCAGCTTGTTTTGGGGCAGGGAAGGCGATGAGCAGTTCTTC	CASSLFWGREGDEQFF
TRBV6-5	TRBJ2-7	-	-	TGTGCCAGCAGTTACCCCGGAGGGGGGGTAGGCGAGCAGTACTTC	CASSYPGGGVGEQYF
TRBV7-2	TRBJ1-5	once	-	TGTGCCAGCAGCCGACAGGCTAGCAATCAGCCCCAGCATTTT	CASSRQASNQPQHF
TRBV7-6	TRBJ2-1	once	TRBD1	TGTGCCAGCAGCTTTGGGACAGGAGATGAGCAGTTCTTC	CASSFGTGDEQFF
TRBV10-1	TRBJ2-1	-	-	TGCGCCAGCAGGACTTTGTCCCACAATGAGCAGTTCTTC	CASRTLSHNEQFF
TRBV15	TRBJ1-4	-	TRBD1	TGTGCCACCAGCAGAGCGGACAGGGGAGCCGAAAAACTGTTTTTT	CATSRADRGAEKLFF
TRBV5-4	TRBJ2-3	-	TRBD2	TGTGCCAGCAGCTTGAGGCCTAGCGGGGGGGCCCAAGGCACAGATACGCAGTATTTT	CASSLRPSGGAQGTDTQYF
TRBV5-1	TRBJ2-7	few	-	TGCGCCAGCAGCTTGGTCGGAGCGGGTTACGAGCAGTACTTC	CASSLVGAGYEQYF
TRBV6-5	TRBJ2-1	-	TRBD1	TGTGCCAGCAGTCCTTGGGGGACAGCATACAATGAGCAGTTCTTC	CASSPWGTAYNEQFF
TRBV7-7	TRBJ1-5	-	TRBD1	TGTGCTAGCAGCTCAGGGAACACGACAGGGGGATATAGCAATCAGCCCCAGCATTTT	CASSSGNTTGGYSNQPQHF
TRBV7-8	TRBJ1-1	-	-	TGTGCCAGCAGCTGGGGGAAGCGGAACACTGAAGCTTTCTTT	CASSWGKRNTEAFF
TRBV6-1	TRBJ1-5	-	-	TGTGCCAGCAGGCCCCAGGAGGTTGCTCAGCCCCAGCATTTT	CASRPQEVAQPQHF
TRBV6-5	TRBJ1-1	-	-	TGTGCCAGCTTAAAGGGCCGGAACACTGAAGCTTTCTTT	CASLKGRNTEAFF
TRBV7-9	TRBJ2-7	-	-	TGTGCCAGCAGCTTAGGTAGGAACGAGCAGTACTTC	CASSLGRNEQYF
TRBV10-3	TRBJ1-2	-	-	TGTGCCTCAGGCGGGGAACTAAGGAACTATGGCTACACCTTC	CASGGELRNYGYTF
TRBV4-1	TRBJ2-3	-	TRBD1	TGCGCCAGCAGCCATACTCTACATGAAGGGACAGTTGCAGATACGCAGTATTTT	CASSHTLHEGTVADTQYF
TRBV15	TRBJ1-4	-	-	TGTGCCACCACCCTGGGTTTGAAAGGCGAGGCCACTAATGAAAAACTGTTTTTT	CATTLGLKGEATNEKLFF
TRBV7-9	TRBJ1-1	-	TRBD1	TGTGCCAGCAGCTTAGTATATTCGTTACAGGGGCGTGGAGACACTGAAGCTTTCTTT	CASSLVYSLQGRGDTEAFF
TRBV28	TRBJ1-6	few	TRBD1	TGTGCCAGCAGTTTTTTCGGGACAGGGTTTAATTCACCCCTCCACTTT	CASSFFGTGFNSPLHF
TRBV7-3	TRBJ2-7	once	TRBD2	TGTGCCAGCAGCATAATAGCGGGAGAGGGGGCCGAGCAGTACTTC	CASSIIAGEGAEQYF
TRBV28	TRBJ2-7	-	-	TGTGCCAGCAGTGAGTACCCCTCCCCCTACGAGCAGTACTTC	CASSEYPSPYEQYF
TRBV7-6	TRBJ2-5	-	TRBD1	TGTGCCAGCAGCTTAGTACACACAGGGGAAGAGACCCAGTACTTC	CASSLVHTGEETQYF
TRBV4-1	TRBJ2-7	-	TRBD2	TGCGCCAGCAGCCAAGTGGGACTACCCTTGGAGCAGTACTTC	CASSQVGLPLEQYF
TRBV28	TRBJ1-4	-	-	TGTGCCAGCAGTTTCCCCTCTGTTGAAAAACTGTTTTTT	CASSFPSVEKLFF
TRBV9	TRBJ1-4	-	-	TGTGCCAGCAGCGTAGGTCGGGGGGCTAAGGAAAAACTGTTTTTT	CASSVGRGAKEKLFF
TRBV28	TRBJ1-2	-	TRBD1	TGTGCCAGCAGTTTATCACAGGGGGTCTATGGCTACACCTTC	CASSLSQGVYGYTF
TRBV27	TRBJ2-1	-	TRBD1	TGTGCCAGCAGTTTATTACAGGGGCCTTACAATGAGCAGTTCTTC	CASSLLQGPYNEQFF
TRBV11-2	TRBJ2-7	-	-	TGTGCCAGCAGCTCCCCGACTCTCGGGGAGCAGTACTTC	CASSSPTLGEQYF
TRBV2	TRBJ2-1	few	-	TGTGCCAGCAGACTACGGGGGCCAACGGGGAATGAGCAGTTCTTC	CASRLRGPTGNEQFF
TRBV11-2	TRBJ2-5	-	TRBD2	TGTGCCAGCAGCTTATGGATTAGCGGGGGAACCCAAGAGACCCAGTACTTC	CASSLWISGGTQETQYF
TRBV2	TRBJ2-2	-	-	TGTGCCAGCAGTTTAAATCCAAACACCGGGGAGCTGTTTTTT	CASSLNPNTGELFF
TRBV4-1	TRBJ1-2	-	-	TGCGCCAGCAGTCAAGGTCTCCGGGGAAATCGGTATGGCTACACCTTC	CASSQGLRGNRYGYTF
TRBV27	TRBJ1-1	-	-	TGTGCCAGCAGTTACGGGGACGGGAACACTGAAGCTTTCTTT	CASSYGDGNTEAFF
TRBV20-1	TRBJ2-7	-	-	TGCAGTGTTCCCCAGCGAGAGCAGTACTTC	CSVPQREQYF
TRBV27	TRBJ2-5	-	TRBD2	TGTGCCAGCAGTTTGGGACTAGCGGGACCAGCGGCCCAGTACTTC	CASSLGLAGPAAQYF
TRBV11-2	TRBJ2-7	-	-	TGTGCCAGCAGCTTAGTGCGGAGTACCTACGAGCAGTACTTC	CASSLVRSTYEQYF
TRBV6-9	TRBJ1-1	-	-	TGTGCCAGCAGATCAAAGGGAAACACTGAAGCTTTCTTT	CASRSKGNTEAFF